What follows are 8 T cell receptor beta chains derived from one specimen sequenced in a study of PD-1 blockade in classical Hodgkin lymphoma. Relapse was seen in all patients after autologous stem cell transplantation, and brentuximab vedotin exposure was variable. Assay: immunoSEQ multiplex PCR; the TCRdb copy retains only in-frame clones and omits some. This table holds about 66,000 clones, 71% found once. Sequenced here: peripheral blood mononuclear cells (PBMCs), sampled before the second cycle of nivolumab. Source of these receptors: a human donor with classical Hodgkin lymphoma.

J is TRBJ2-7 and V is TRBV15; D is undetermined. V was pared by 3 bases and J by 4 bases, with 7 bases between. Germline V gene data show CDR1 as LNHNV and CDR2 as YYDKDF (reference sequence). The CDR3 runs 12 residues. CDR3 nucleotide sequence: TGTGCCACCAGCAGTAATAGATACGAGCAGTACTTC. Translating gives CATSSNRYEQYF.

As regards this clone: Other DNA sequences in the same sample also yield this CDR3. This chain joins TRBV19 and TRBJ2-3, with D possibly TRBD1 on 6 matching bases. This CDR3 has 13 amino acids. V was cut by 5 bases and J by 0 bases, with 6 bases left in between. Germline-derived CDR1 and CDR2 are LNHDA and SQIVND (reference sequence). The CDR3 region is CASSQGSTDTQYF. As DNA, the CDR3 is TGTGCCAGTAGTCAGGGGAGCACAGATACGCAGTATTTT. The variable domain in full, with the rest retrieved from reference TRBV19 and TRBJ2-3, is DGGITQSPKYLFRKEGQNVTLSCEQNLNHDAMYWYRQDPGQGLRLIYYSQIVNDFQKGDIAEGYSVSREKKESFPLTVTSAQKNPTAFYLCASSQGSTDTQYFGPGTRLTVL.

This clone was observed a few times. V usage is TRBV19 and J usage is TRBJ1-5, with TRBD1 as a possible D gene (6 bases). The CDR3 covers 16 residues. Germline CDR1 LNHDA, CDR2 SQIVND (reference sequence). Trimming shortened V by 0 bases and J by 7 bases, and 16 bases separated the two germline ends. The CDR3, as DNA: TGTGCCAGTAGTATAGAGTTCACAGGGAGAGGCCAGCCCCAGCATTTT. This translates into CASSIEFTGRGQPQHF.

A single count supports this clone. The chain uses TRBV9 and TRBJ1-1; no clear D gene. Germline lookup yields CDR1 SGDLS and CDR2 YYNGEE. There are 14 residues in the CDR3. Deletions cut 5 bases from V and 1 base from J, with 12 bases between. The chain's CDR3 is CASSPGPTNTEAFF. The CDR3 DNA follows: TGTGCCAGCAGTCCAGGACCCACGAACACTGAAGCTTTCTTT.

This clone was recorded once. This sequence joins TRBV27 and TRBJ2-3, with 11 bases lining up with TRBD2. J lost 0 bases, V lost 8 bases, and 7 bases had no gene match. CDR3 size: 16 residues. Germline V gene data show CDR1 as MNHEY and CDR2 as SMNVEV (reference sequence). CDR3: CASHRLAGGSTDTQYF. For the CDR3, the DNA is TGTGCCAGCCATCGTCTAGCGGGGGGAAGCACAGATACGCAGTATTTT.

CDR3 region: CASSPDLLAGFYNEQFF. The CDR3 DNA reads as TGTGCCAGCAGCCCCGACCTACTAGCGGGGTTTTACAATGAGCAGTTCTTC. V and J are TRBV7-9 and TRBJ2-1; 10 bases line up with TRBD2. From germline, CDR1 is SEHNR and CDR2 FQNEAQ (reference sequence). The CDR3 has 17 amino acids. The trim removed 5 bases at V and 4 bases at J, leaving 11 bases unmatched.

The V and J genes are TRBV11-3 and TRBJ2-1; 11 bases map to TRBD2. CDR1 and CDR2 from the germline V gene are SGHNT and YENEEA. The V segment lost 5 bases and the J segment 5 bases; nucleotides outside the gene matches: 8. The CDR3 extends over 16 amino acids. The CDR3 region has the DNA TGTGCCAGCAGCCCATATAGCGGGAGGGCCGACAATGAGCAGTTCTTC. Its translation: CASSPYSGRADNEQFF.

This clone was detected only a few times. The V call is TRBV5-4, the J call TRBJ1-1; 7 bases are a match to TRBD1. Germline V gene sequence: CDR1 SGHNT, CDR2 YYREEE (reference sequence). The CDR3 spans 15 residues. Trimming removed 0 bases from V and 0 bases from J; junction bases left unmatched: 2. As DNA, the CDR3 is TGTGCCAGCAGCTTGGGCACAGGGGTGAACACTGAAGCTTTCTTT. Its translation is CASSLGTGVNTEAFF.